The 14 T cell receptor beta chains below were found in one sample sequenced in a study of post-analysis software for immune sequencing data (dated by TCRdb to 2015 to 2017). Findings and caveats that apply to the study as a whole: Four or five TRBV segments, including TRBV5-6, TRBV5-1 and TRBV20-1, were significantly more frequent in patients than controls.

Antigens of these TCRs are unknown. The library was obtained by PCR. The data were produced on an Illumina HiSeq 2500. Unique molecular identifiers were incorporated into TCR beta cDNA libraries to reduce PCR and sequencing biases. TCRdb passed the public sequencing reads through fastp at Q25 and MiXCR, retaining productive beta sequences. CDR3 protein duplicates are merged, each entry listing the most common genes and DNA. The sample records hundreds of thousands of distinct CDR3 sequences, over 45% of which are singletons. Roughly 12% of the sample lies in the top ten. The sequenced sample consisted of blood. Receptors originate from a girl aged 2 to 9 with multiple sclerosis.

The CDR3: CASSQVGASGGNEQFF. CDR3 DNA: TGCGCCAGCAGCCAAGTAGGTGCTAGCGGGGGCAATGAGCAGTTCTTC. The chain combines TRBV4-1 with TRBJ2-1; 10 nucleotides line up with TRBD2. The junction had 6 bases not matched to a gene; V was cut back by 1 base and J by 6 bases. The CDR3 contains 16 residues. Germline V gene data show CDR1 as MGHRA and CDR2 as YSYEKL.

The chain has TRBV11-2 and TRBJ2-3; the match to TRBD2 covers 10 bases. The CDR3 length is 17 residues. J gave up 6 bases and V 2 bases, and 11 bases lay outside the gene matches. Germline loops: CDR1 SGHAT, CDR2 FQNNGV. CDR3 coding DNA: TGTGCCAGCAGCTTACGCCCCCTAGCGGGAGTAGGGGATACGCAGTATTTT. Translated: CASSLRPLAGVGDTQYF.

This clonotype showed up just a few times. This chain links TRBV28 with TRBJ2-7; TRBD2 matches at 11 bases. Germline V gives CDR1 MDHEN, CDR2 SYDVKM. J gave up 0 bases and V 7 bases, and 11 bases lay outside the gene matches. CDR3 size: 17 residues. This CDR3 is CASTLGVAGGYSYEQYF. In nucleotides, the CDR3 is TGTGCCAGCACCCTTGGGGTAGCGGGAGGGTACTCCTACGAGCAGTACTTC.

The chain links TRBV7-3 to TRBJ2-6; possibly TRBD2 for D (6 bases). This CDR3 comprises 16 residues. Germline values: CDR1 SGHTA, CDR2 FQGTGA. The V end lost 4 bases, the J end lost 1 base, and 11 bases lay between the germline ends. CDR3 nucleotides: TGTGCCAGCAGCTCATTCGGGACTTCTGGGGCCAACGTCCTGACTTTC. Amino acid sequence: CASSSFGTSGANVLTF.

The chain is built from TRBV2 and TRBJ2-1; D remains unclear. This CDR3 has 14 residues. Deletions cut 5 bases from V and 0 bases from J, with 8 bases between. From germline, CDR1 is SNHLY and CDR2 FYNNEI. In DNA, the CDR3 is TGTGCCAGCAGTCTCGCTCTCTCCTACAATGAGCAGTTCTTC. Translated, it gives CASSLALSYNEQFF.

This CDR3 reads CASSGGVGKTQYF. CDR3 in DNA: TGTGCCAGCAGTGGGGGGGTCGGGAAGACCCAGTACTTC. J is TRBJ2-5 and V is TRBV3-1; 7 bases are a match to TRBD2. Trimming removed 6 bases from V and 6 bases from J; junction bases left unmatched: 7. The CDR3 has 13 residues. Germline V gives CDR1 LGHDT, CDR2 YNNKEL (reference sequence).

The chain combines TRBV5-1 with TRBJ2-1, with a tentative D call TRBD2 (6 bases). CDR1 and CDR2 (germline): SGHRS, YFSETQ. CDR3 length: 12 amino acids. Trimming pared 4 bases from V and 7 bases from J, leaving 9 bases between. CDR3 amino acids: CASSPLANEQFF. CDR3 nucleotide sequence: TGCGCCAGCAGCCCGCTAGCGAATGAGCAGTTCTTC.

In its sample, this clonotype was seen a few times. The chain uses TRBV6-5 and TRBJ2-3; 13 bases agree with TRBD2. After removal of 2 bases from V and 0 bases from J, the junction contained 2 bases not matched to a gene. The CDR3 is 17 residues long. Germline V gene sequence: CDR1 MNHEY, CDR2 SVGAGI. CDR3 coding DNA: TGTGCCAGCAGTTACGGGACTAGCGGGATCAGCACAGATACGCAGTATTTT. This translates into CASSYGTSGISTDTQYF.

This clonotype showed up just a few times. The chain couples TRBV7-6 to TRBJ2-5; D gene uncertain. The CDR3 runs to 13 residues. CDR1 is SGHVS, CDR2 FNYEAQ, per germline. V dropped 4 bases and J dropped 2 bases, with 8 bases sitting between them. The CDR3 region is CASSSDWQETQYF. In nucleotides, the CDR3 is TGTGCCAGCAGCTCTGACTGGCAAGAGACCCAGTACTTC.

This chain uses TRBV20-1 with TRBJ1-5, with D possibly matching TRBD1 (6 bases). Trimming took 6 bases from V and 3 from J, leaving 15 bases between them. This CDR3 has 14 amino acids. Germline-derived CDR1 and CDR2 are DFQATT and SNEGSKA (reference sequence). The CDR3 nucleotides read TGCAGTGCCGTAGAGGGACATTTCAATCAGCCCCAGCATTTT. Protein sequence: CSAVEGHFNQPQHF.

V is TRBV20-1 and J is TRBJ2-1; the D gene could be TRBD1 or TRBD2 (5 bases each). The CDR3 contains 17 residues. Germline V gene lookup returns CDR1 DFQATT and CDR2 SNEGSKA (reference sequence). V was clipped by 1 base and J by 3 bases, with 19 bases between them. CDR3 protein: CSARGGSLAWDYNEQFF. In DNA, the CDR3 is TGCAGTGCTAGAGGGGGGAGTCTGGCCTGGGACTACAATGAGCAGTTCTTC.

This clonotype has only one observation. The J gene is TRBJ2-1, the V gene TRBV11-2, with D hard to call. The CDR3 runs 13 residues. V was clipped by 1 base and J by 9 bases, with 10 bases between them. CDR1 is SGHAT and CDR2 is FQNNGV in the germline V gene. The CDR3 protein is CASSLVSGFEQFF. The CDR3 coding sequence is TGTGCCAGCAGCTTAGTTTCGGGTTTTGAGCAGTTCTTC.

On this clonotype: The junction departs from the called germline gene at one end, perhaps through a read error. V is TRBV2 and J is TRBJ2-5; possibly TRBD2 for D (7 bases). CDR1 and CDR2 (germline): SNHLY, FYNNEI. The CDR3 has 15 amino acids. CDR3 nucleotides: TGTGCCAGCGGTGACGGGGGGCCCTTTCAAGAGACCCAGTACTTC. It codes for CASGDGGPFQETQYF.

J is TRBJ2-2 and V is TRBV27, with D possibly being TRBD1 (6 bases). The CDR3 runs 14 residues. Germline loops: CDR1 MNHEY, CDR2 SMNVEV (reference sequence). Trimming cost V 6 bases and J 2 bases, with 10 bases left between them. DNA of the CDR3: TGTGCCAGCAGCCCGGGACATAACACCGGGGAGCTGTTTTTT. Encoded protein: CASSPGHNTGELFF.